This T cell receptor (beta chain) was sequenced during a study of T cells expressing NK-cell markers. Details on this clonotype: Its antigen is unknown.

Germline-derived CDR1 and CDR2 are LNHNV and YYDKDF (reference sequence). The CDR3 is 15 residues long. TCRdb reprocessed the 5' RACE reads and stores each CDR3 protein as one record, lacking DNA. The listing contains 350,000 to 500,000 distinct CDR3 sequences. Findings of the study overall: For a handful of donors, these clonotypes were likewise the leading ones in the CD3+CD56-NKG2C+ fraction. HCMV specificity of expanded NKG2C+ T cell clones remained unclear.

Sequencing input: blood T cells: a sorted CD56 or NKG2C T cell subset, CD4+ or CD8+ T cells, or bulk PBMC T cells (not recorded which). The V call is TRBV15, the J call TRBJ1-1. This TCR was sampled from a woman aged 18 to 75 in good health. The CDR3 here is CATSRVNEAETEAFF.